The clone carrying this T cell receptor beta chain came up a few times. Its antigen is not identified. A 5'RACE reaction primed in the constant segment made cDNA libraries of TCR alpha and TCR beta, and these carried sample barcodes and UMIs. TCRdb used MiXCR to reprocess the 5' RACE reads, holding one entry per CDR3 protein. The sample has about 340,000 distinct CDR3 sequences; 10% to 15% are singletons. This sample stems from a study of T-cell memory formation after mild COVID-19. Germline CDR1 reads MNHEY; CDR2 reads SMNVEV (reference sequence). Trimming removed 4 bases at V and 7 bases at J, with 8 bases between. This CDR3 has 12 residues. Whole-study findings and limits: There was no confirmation that second-wave clones peaking on day 37 were SARS-CoV-2 specific. CD8+ contracting clones occupied EMRA, while CD4+ ones occupied mainly CM and EM.

The source material was PBMCs or a T cell subset sorted from them (not recorded which). The V gene is TRBV27, the J gene TRBJ1-5, with D hard to call. This receptor was obtained from a man between 18 and 29 years old who had mild COVID-19 (a few samples of this study predate the infection). Cell type and time point are not known. The CDR3 reads CASSYHGQPQHF. CDR3 nucleotides: TGTGCCAGCAGTTATCATGGCCAGCCCCAGCATTTT.